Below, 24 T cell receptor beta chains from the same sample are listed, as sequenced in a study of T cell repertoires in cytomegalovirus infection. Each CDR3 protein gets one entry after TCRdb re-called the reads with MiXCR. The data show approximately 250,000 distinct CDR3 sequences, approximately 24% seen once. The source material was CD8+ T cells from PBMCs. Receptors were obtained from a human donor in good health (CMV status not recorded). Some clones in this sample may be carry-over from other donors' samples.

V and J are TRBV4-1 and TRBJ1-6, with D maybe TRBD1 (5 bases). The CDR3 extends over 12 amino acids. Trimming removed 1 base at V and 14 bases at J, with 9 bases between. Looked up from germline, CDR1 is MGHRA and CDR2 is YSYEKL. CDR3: CASSQAQGALHF. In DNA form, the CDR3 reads TGCGCCAGCAGCCAAGCCCAGGGAGCCCTCCACTTT.

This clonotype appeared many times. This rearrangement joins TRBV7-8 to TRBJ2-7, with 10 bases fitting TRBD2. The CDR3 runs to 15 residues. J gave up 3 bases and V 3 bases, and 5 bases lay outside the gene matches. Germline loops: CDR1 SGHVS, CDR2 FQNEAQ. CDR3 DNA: TGTGCCAGCAGCTTTAGCGGGGGGAAGCGCTACGAGCAGTACTTC. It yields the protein CASSFSGGKRYEQYF.

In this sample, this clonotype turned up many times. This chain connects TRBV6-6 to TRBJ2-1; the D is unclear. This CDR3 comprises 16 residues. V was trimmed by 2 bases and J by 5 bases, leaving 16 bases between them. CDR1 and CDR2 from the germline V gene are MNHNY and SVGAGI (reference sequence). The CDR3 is CASSYSSGPPHNEQFF. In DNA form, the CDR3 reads TGTGCCAGCAGTTACAGCTCCGGGCCCCCCCACAATGAGCAGTTCTTC.

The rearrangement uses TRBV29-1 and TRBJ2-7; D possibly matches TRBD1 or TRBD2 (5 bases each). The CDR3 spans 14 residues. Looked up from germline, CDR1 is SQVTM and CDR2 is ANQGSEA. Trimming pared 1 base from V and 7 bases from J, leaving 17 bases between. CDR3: CSVEGPRGRGEQYF. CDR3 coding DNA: TGCAGCGTTGAAGGCCCGAGGGGCCGAGGGGAGCAGTACTTC.

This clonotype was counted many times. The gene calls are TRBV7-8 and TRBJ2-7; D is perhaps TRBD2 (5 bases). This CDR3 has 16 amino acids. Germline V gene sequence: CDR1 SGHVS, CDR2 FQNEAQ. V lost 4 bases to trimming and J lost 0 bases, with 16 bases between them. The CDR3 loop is CASSSSGNIPSYEQYF. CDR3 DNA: TGTGCCAGCAGCTCCAGCGGCAATATCCCCTCCTACGAGCAGTACTTC.

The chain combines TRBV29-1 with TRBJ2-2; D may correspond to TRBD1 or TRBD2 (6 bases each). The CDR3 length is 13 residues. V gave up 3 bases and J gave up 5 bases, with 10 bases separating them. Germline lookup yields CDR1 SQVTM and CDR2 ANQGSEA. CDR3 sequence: CSVDEGGTGELFF. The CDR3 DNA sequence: TGCAGCGTTGACGAGGGGGGAACCGGGGAGCTGTTTTTT.

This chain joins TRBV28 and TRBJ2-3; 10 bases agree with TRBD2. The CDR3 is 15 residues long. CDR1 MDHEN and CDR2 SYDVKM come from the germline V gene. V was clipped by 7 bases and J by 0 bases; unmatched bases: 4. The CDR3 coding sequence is TGTGCCAGCAACCTAGCGGGGGTTAGCACAGATACGCAGTATTTT. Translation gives CASNLAGVSTDTQYF.

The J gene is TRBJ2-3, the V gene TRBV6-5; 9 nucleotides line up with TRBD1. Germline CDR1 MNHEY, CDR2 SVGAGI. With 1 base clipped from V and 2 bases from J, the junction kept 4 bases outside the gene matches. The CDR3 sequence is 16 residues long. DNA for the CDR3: TGTGCCAGCAGTTACTTAGTACAGGGGGCCACAGATACGCAGTATTTT. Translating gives CASSYLVQGATDTQYF.

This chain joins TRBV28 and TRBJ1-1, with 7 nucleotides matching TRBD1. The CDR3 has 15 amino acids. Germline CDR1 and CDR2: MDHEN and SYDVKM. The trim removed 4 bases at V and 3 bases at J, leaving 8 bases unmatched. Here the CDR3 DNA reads TGTGCCAGCAGTTCCTGGGAGGGGGCCTACACTGAAGCTTTCTTT. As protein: CASSSWEGAYTEAFF. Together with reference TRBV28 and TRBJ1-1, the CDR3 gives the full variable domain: DVKVTQSSRYLVKRTGEKVFLECVQDMDHENMFWYRQDPGLGLRLIYFSYDVKMKEKGDIPEGYSVSREKKERFSLILESASTNQTSMYLCASSSWEGAYTEAFFGQGTRLTVV.

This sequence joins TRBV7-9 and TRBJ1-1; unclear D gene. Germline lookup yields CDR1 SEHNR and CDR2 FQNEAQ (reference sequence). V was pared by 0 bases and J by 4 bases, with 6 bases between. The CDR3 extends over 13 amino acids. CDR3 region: CASSLAPATEAFF. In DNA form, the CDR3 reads TGTGCCAGCAGCTTAGCACCAGCCACTGAAGCTTTCTTT.

The CDR3 loop reads CASSLPGTVNTEAFF. DNA of the CDR3: TGTGCCAGCAGTTTGCCCGGGACAGTGAACACTGAAGCTTTCTTT. The J gene is TRBJ1-1, the V gene TRBV28; TRBD1 aligns across 7 bases. Germline values: CDR1 MDHEN, CDR2 SYDVKM. Trimming cost V 3 bases and J 0 bases; bases outside gene matches: 4. This CDR3 contains 15 residues.

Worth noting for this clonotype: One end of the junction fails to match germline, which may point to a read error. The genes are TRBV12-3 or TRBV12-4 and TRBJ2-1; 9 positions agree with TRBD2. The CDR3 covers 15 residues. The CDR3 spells CASSSPSGAYSEQFF. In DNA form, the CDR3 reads TGTGCCAGCAGTTCTCCTAGCGGGGCTTACAGTGAGCAGTTCTTC.

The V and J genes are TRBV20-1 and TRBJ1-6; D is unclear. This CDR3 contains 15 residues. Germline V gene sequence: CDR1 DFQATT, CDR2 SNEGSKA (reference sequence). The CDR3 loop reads CRSDGGSGYNSPLHF. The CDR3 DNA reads TGCAGATCGGACGGCGGTAGTGGCTATAATTCACCCCTCCACTTT.

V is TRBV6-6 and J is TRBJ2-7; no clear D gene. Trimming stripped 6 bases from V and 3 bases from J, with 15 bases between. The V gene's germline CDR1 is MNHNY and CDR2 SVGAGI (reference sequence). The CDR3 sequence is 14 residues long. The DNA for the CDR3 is TGTGCCAGCAGCCCTACAACTACCAACTACGAGCAGTACTTC. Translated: CASSPTTTNYEQYF.

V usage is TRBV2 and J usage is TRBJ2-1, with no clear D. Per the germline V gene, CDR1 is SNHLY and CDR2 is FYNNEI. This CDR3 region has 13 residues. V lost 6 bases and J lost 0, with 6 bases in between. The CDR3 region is CASRDDSYNEQFF. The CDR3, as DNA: TGTGCCAGCAGGGACGACTCCTACAATGAGCAGTTCTTC. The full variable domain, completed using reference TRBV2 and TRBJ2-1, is EPEVTQTPSHQVTQMGQEVILRCVPISNHLYFYWYRQILGQKVEFLVSFYNNEISEKSEIFDDQFSVERPDGSNFTLKIRSTKLEDSAMYFCASRDDSYNEQFFGPGTRLTVL.

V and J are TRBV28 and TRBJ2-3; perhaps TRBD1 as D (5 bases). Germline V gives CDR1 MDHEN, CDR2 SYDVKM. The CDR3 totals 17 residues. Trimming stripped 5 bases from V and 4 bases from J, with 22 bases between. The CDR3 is CASSTLLGQEWADTQYF. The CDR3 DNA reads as TGTGCCAGCAGTACCCTCCTGGGGCAGGAGTGGGCAGATACGCAGTATTTT. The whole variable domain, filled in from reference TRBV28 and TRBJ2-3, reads DVKVTQSSRYLVKRTGEKVFLECVQDMDHENMFWYRQDPGLGLRLIYFSYDVKMKEKGDIPEGYSVSREKKERFSLILESASTNQTSMYLCASSTLLGQEWADTQYFGPGTRLTVL.

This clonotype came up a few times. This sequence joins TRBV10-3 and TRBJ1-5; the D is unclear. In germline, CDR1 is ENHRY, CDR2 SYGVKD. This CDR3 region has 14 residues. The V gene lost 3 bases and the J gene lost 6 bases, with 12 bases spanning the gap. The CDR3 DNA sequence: TGTGCCATCAGTGAAAAGGGTCCGGGTCAGCCCCAGCATTTT. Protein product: CAISEKGPGQPQHF.

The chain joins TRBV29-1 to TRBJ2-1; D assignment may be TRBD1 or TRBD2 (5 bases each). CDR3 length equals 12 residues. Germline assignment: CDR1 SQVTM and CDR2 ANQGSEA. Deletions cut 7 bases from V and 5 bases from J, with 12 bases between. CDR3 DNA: TGCAGCGCCTGGGACGGTAACAATGAGCAGTTCTTC. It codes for CSAWDGNNEQFF.

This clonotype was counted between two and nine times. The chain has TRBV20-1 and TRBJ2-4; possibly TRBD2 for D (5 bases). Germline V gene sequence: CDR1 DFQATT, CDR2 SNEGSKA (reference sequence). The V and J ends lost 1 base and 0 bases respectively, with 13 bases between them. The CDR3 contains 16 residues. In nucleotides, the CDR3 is TGCAGTGCTAGAGTGGAAAGCGGTCTAGCCAAAAACATTCAGTACTTC. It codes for CSARVESGLAKNIQYF.

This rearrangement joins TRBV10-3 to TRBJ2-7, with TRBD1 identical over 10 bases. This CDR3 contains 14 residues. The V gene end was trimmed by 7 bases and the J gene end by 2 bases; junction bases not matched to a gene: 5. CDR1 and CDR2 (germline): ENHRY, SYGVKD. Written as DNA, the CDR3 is TGTGCCATCAACGGACAGGGGGAAACCTACGAGCAGTACTTC. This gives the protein CAINGQGETYEQYF.

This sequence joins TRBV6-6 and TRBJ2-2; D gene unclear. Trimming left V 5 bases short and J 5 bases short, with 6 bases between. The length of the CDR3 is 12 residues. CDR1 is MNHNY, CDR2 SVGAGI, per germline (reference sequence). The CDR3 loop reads CASSDWTGELFF. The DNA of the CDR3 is TGTGCCAGCAGTGATTGGACCGGGGAGCTGTTTTTT.

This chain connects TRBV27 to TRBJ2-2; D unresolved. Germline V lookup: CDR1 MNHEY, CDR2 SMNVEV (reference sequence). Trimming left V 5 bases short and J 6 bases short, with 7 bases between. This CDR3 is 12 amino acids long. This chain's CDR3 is CASSGWAGELFF. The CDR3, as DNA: TGTGCCAGCAGTGGATGGGCCGGGGAGCTGTTTTTT.

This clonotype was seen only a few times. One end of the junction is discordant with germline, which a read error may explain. The CDR3 bases are TGTGCCAGCAGTAACTCAATAGCGGGGGTCTGGTACCAAGAGACCCAGTACTTC. Translating it yields CASSNSIAGVWYQETQYF. The V gene is TRBV6-6, the J gene TRBJ2-5; 9 positions agree with TRBD2. There are 18 residues in the CDR3. The germline V gene encodes CDR1 MNHNY and CDR2 SVGAGI (reference sequence).

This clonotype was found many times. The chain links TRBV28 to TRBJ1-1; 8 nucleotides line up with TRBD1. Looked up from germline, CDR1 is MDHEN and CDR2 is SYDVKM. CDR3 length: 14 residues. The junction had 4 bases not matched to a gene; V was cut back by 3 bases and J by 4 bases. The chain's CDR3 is CASSLTGEGTEAFF. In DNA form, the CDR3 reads TGTGCCAGCAGTTTGACAGGGGAGGGCACTGAAGCTTTCTTT. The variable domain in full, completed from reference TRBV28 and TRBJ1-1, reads DVKVTQSSRYLVKRTGEKVFLECVQDMDHENMFWYRQDPGLGLRLIYFSYDVKMKEKGDIPEGYSVSREKKERFSLILESASTNQTSMYLCASSLTGEGTEAFFGQGTRLTVV.